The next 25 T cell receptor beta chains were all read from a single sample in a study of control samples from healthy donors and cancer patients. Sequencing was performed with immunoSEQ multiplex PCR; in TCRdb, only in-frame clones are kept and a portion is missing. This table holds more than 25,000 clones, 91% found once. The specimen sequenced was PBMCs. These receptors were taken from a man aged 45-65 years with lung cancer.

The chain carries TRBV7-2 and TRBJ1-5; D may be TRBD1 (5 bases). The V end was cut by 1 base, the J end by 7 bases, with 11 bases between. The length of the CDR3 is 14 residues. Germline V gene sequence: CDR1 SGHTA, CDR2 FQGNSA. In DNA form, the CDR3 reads TGTGCCAGCAGCTTAGGCCAGGGAGGACAGCCCCAGCATTTT. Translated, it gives CASSLGQGGQPQHF.

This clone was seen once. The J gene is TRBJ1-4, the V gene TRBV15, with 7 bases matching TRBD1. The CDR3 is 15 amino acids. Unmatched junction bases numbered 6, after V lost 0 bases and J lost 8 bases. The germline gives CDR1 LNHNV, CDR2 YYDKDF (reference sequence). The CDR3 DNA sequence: TGTGCCACCAGCAGAGATCGAGGGGGCGGCGAAAAACTGTTTTTT. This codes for CATSRDRGGGEKLFF.

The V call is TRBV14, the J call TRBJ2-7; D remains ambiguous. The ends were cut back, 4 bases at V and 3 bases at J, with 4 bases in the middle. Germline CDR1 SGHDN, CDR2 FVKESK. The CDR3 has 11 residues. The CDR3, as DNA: TGTGCCAGCAGCCTGTACTACGAGCAGTACTTC. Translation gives CASSLYYEQYF.

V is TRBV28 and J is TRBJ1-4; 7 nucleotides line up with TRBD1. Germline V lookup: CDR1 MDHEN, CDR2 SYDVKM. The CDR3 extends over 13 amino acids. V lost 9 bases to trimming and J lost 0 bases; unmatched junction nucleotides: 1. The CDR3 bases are TGTGCCAGTCAGGGGGCAACTAATGAAAAACTGTTTTTT. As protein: CASQGATNEKLFF. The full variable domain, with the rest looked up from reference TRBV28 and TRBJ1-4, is DVKVTQSSRYLVKRTGEKVFLECVQDMDHENMFWYRQDPGLGLRLIYFSYDVKMKEKGDIPEGYSVSREKKERFSLILESASTNQTSMYLCASQGATNEKLFFGSGTQLSVL.

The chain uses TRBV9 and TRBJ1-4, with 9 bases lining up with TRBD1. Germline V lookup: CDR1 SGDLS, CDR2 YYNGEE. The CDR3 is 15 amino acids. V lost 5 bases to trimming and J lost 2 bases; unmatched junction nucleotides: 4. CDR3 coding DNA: TGTGCCAGCAGTTCAACAGGGGGCACTAATGAAAAACTGTTTTTT. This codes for CASSSTGGTNEKLFF.

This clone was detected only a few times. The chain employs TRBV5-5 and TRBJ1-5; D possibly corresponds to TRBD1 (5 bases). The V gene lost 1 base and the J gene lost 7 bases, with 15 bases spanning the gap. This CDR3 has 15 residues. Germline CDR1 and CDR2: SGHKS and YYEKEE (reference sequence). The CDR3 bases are TGTGCCAGCAGCTTGTGGGGGACGCTGACCCAGCCCCAGCATTTT. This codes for CASSLWGTLTQPQHF. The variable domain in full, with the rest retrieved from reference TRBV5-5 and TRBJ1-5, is DAGVTQSPTHLIKTRGQQVTLRCSPISGHKSVSWYQQVLGQGPQFIFQYYEKEERGRGNFPDRFSARQFPNYSSELNVNALLLGDSALYLCASSLWGTLTQPQHFGDGTRLSIL.

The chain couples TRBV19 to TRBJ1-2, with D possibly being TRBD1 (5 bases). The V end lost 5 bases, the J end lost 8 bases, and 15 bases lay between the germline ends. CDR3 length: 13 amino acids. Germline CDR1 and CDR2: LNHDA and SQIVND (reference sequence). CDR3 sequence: CASSFGRVGGYTF. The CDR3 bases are TGTGCCAGTAGTTTTGGCAGGGTGGGAGGCTACACCTTC.

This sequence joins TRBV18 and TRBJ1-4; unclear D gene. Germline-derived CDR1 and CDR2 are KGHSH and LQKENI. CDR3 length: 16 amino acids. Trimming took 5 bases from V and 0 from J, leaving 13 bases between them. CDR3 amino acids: CASSSIGSATNEKLFF. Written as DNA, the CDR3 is TGTGCCAGCTCATCTATTGGGTCGGCAACTAATGAAAAACTGTTTTTT.

The CDR3 region is CASRNWDSTDTQYF. DNA of the CDR3: TGTGCCAGCAGAAACTGGGACAGCACAGATACGCAGTATTTT. The gene calls are TRBV6-6 and TRBJ2-3; either TRBD1 or TRBD2 may fit D (5 bases each). Trimming removed 6 bases at V and 0 bases at J, with 10 bases between. The CDR3 is made up of 14 amino acids. Germline lookup yields CDR1 MNHNY and CDR2 SVGAGI (reference sequence).

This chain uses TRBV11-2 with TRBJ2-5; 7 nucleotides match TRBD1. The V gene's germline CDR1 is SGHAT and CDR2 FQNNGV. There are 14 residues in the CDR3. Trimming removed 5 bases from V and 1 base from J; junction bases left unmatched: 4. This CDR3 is CASSGGTAQETQYF. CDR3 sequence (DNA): TGTGCCAGCAGCGGTGGGACAGCCCAAGAGACCCAGTACTTC.

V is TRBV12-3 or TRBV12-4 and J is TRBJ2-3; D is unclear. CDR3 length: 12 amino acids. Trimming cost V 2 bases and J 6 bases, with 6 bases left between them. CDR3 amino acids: CASSLPLDTQYF. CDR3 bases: TGTGCCAGCAGTTTACCTTTGGATACGCAGTATTTT.

The CDR3 reads CASSQEPHDAEAFF. CDR3 DNA: TGCGCCAGCAGCCAAGAACCACACGACGCTGAAGCTTTCTTT. The J gene is TRBJ1-1, the V gene TRBV4-1; no definite D call. This CDR3 is built from 14 residues. The germline gives CDR1 MGHRA, CDR2 YSYEKL. Between the trimmed V and J ends, which lost 0 bases and 6 bases, there was a span of 11 bases.

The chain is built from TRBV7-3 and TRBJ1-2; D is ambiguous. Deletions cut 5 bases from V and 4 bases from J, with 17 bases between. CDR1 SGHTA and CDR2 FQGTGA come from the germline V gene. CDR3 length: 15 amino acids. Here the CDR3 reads CASSHTGESPYGYTF. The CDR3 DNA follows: TGTGCCAGCAGCCATACCGGGGAGTCTCCCTATGGCTACACCTTC.

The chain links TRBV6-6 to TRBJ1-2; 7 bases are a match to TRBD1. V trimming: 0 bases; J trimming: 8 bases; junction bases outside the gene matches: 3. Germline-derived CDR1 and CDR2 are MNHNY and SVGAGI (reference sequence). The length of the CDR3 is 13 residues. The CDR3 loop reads CASSYSLTGGYTF. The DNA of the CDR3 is TGTGCCAGCAGTTACTCGCTGACAGGGGGCTACACCTTC.

The CDR3 reads CASSQDDQGSPLHF. CDR3 nucleotide sequence: TGTGCCAGCAGCCAAGATGATCAGGGGTCACCCCTCCACTTT. J is TRBJ1-6 and V is TRBV14; D is perhaps TRBD1 (6 bases). This CDR3 comprises 14 residues. Germline loops: CDR1 SGHDN, CDR2 FVKESK. Trimming shortened V by 0 bases and J by 10 bases, and 10 bases separated the two germline ends.

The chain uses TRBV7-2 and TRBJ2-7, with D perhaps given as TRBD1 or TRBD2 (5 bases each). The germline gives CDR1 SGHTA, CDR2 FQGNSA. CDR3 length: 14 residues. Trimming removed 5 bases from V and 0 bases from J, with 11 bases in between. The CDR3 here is CASSRGHSSYEQYF. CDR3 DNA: TGTGCCAGCAGCCGGGGCCATAGCTCCTACGAGCAGTACTTC.

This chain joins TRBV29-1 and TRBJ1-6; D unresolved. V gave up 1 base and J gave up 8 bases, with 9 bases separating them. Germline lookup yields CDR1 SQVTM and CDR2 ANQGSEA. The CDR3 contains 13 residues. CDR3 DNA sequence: TGCAGCGTTGAAGCTGGGGAACATTCACCCCTCCACTTT. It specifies CSVEAGEHSPLHF.

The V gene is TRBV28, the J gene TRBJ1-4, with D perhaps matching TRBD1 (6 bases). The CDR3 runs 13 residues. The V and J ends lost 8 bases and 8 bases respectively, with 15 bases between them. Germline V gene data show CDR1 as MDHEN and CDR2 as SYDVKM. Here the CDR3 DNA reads TGTGCCAGCGGGGGGCAGGGCAAGGAAAAACTGTTTTTT. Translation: CASGGQGKEKLFF. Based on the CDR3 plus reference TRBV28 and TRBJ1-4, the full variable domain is DVKVTQSSRYLVKRTGEKVFLECVQDMDHENMFWYRQDPGLGLRLIYFSYDVKMKEKGDIPEGYSVSREKKERFSLILESASTNQTSMYLCASGGQGKEKLFFGSGTQLSVL.

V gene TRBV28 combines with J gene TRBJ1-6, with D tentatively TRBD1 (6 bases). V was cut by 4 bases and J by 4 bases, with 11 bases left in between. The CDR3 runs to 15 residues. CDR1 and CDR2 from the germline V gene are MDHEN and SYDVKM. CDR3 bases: TGTGCCAGCAGTTCCGGACAGCAATATAATTCACCCCTCCACTTT. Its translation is CASSSGQQYNSPLHF.

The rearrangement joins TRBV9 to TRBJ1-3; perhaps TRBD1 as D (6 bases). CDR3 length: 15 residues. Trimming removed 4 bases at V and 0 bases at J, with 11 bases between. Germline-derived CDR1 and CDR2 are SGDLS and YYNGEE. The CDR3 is CASSTQGNSGNTIYF. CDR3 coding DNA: TGTGCCAGCAGCACACAGGGTAACTCTGGAAACACCATATATTTT.

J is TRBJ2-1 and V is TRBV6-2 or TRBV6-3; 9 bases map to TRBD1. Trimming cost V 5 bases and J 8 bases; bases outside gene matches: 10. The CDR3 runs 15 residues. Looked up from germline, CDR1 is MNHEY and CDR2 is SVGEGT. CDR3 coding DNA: TGTGCCAGCAGTAACCCGGGACAGGGTGCTCATGAGCAGTTCTTC. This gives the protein CASSNPGQGAHEQFF.

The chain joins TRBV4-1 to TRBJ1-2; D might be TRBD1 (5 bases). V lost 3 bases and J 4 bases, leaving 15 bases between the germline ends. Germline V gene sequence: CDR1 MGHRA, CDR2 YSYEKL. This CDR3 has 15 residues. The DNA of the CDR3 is TGCGCCAGCAGCCAGGATCTCACGAGGGGCTATGGCTACACCTTC. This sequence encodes CASSQDLTRGYGYTF.

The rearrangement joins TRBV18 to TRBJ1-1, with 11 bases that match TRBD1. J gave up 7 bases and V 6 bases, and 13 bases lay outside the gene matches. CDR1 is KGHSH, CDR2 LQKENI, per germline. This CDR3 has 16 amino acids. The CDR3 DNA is TGTGCCAGCTCCCCCGGACAGGGGGCGGCGGTAGGTGAAGCTTTCTTT. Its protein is CASSPGQGAAVGEAFF.

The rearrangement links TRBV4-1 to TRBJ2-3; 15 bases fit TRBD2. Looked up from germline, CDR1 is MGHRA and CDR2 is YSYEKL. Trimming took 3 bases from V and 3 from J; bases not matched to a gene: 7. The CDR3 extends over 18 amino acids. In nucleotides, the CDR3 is TGCGCCAGCAGCCACCTCGGGACTAGCGGGGGGCCGACAGATACGCAGTATTTT. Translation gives CASSHLGTSGGPTDTQYF.

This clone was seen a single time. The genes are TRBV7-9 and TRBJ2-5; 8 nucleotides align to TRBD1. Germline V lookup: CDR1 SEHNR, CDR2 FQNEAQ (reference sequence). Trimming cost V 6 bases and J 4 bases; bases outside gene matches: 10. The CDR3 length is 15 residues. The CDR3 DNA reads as TGTGCCAGCAGTGACAGGGGTCCTCCCCCAGAGACCCAGTACTTC. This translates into CASSDRGPPPETQYF.